These 11 T cell receptor beta chains share one sample of origin, sequenced in a study of T cell repertoires in cytomegalovirus infection. TCRdb fed the reads into MiXCR, producing one record per CDR3 protein. The sample shows about 150,000 distinct CDR3 sequences, around 20% of them seen only once. Sequencing was performed on PBMCs. The receptor set was obtained from a human donor in good health (CMV status not recorded). Some clones in this sample may be carry-over from other donors' samples.

The chain is built from TRBV6-6 and TRBJ2-1, with a tentative D call TRBD1 (7 bases). The CDR3 runs 12 residues. The germline V gene encodes CDR1 MNHNY and CDR2 SVGAGI (reference sequence). Trimming took 10 bases from V and 6 from J, leaving 13 bases between them. In DNA form, the CDR3 reads TGTGCCACAAAGGAGGGGGCCAATGAGCAGTTCTTC. Its protein product is CATKEGANEQFF.

This clonotype was recorded a few times. V and J are TRBV28 and TRBJ2-5; 10 nucleotides align to TRBD1. V shed 4 bases and J 4 bases; nucleotides not matched to a gene: 3. This CDR3 is built from 14 residues. Germline CDR1 MDHEN, CDR2 SYDVKM. CDR3 in amino acids: CASSSDRGPETQYF. DNA of the CDR3: TGTGCCAGCAGTTCTGACAGGGGGCCAGAGACCCAGTACTTC. Together with reference TRBV28 and TRBJ2-5, the CDR3 gives the full variable domain: DVKVTQSSRYLVKRTGEKVFLECVQDMDHENMFWYRQDPGLGLRLIYFSYDVKMKEKGDIPEGYSVSREKKERFSLILESASTNQTSMYLCASSSDRGPETQYFGPGTRLLVL.

The chain employs TRBV28 and TRBJ1-4, with D possibly being TRBD1 (6 bases). The CDR3 is 14 residues long. Germline CDR1 reads MDHEN; CDR2 reads SYDVKM. The V end was cut by 3 bases, the J end by 10 bases, with 15 bases between. The CDR3 DNA reads as TGTGCCAGCAGTTTGAGGCAGGGGAATCGAAAACTGTTTTTT. Its translation is CASSLRQGNRKLFF.

The rearrangement links TRBV2 to TRBJ2-1; a possible D gene is TRBD2 (6 bases). CDR3 length equals 13 residues. The V end lost 6 bases, the J end lost 5 bases, and 11 bases lay between the germline ends. The germline V gene encodes CDR1 SNHLY and CDR2 FYNNEI. CDR3: CASRGDSDNEQFF. CDR3 nucleotides: TGTGCCAGCAGGGGGGACTCAGACAATGAGCAGTTCTTC.

In this sample, this clonotype turned up many times. CDR3 region: CASSLKPGTVKFF. The CDR3 DNA is TGTGCCAGCAGCTTAAAACCCGGGACAGTCAAGTTCTTC. The chain couples TRBV7-9 to TRBJ2-1; 7 nucleotides match TRBD1. The CDR3 covers 13 residues. V lost 2 bases, J lost 14 bases, and 9 bases stayed unmatched. Germline V gene data show CDR1 as SEHNR and CDR2 as FQNEAQ (reference sequence).

The V gene is TRBV20-1, the J gene TRBJ2-2; tentative D call: TRBD1 (6 bases). The length of the CDR3 is 14 residues. Trimming removed 1 base from V and 1 base from J, with 7 bases in between. CDR1 and CDR2 from the germline V gene are DFQATT and SNEGSKA (reference sequence). The CDR3 loop is CSARGRGNTGELFF. In DNA, the CDR3 is TGCAGTGCTAGAGGCAGGGGGAACACCGGGGAGCTGTTTTTT.

Many counts were recorded for this clonotype. V is TRBV7-2 and J is TRBJ2-3; 7 bases map to TRBD2. The V segment lost 1 base and the J segment 6 bases; nucleotides outside the gene matches: 7. This CDR3 has 15 amino acids. The germline CDR1 and CDR2 sequences are SGHTA and FQGNSA. The CDR3 sequence: CASSLERGGLDTQYF. CDR3 bases: TGTGCCAGCAGCTTAGAACGGGGAGGGTTGGATACGCAGTATTTT.

The chain links TRBV29-1 to TRBJ2-5, with 13 bases matching TRBD2. This CDR3 spans 15 amino acids. Germline CDR1 is SQVTM and CDR2 is ANQGSEA. With 6 bases clipped from V and 0 bases from J, the junction kept 4 bases outside the gene matches. Here the CDR3 reads CSVLGLAGHQETQYF. In DNA, the CDR3 is TGCAGCGTCCTGGGACTAGCGGGGCACCAAGAGACCCAGTACTTC.

The rearrangement links TRBV7-9 to TRBJ2-7, with TRBD1 matching over 9 bases. The CDR3 loop spans 17 amino acids. Per the germline V gene, CDR1 is SEHNR and CDR2 is FQNEAQ (reference sequence). The ends lost 5 bases at V and 4 bases at J; junction bases unmatched: 15. CDR3 DNA: TGTGCCAGCAGCATGCCCCCCCCGGGACAGGGTGGTTACGAGCAGTACTTC. Amino acid sequence: CASSMPPPGQGGYEQYF.

This chain links TRBV28 with TRBJ2-1; no definite D call. This CDR3 is built from 14 residues. Germline V gene lookup returns CDR1 MDHEN and CDR2 SYDVKM. Deletions cut 4 bases from V and 7 bases from J, with 14 bases between. In nucleotides, the CDR3 is TGTGCCAGCAGTTCACCGGACCTTAAGAATGAGCAGTTCTTC. Its translation: CASSSPDLKNEQFF.

This clonotype has at least ten counts. This rearrangement joins TRBV7-2 to TRBJ1-1; D possibly corresponds to TRBD1 (5 bases). The CDR3 runs to 18 residues. Trimming left V 2 bases short and J 0 bases short, with 19 bases between. The germline V gene encodes CDR1 SGHTA and CDR2 FQGNSA. The CDR3 region is CASSLQYPVRGLNTEAFF. The CDR3, as DNA: TGTGCCAGCAGCTTACAATACCCCGTCCGGGGGTTGAACACTGAAGCTTTCTTT.